Each of the 29 T cell receptor beta chains below was sequenced from the same sample in a study of regulatory T cells (dated by TCRdb to the late 2010s). General conclusions and limits of the study: Conventional CD4+ T cells from CD3G-deficient patients were enriched for hydrophobic residues at CDR3 positions 6 and 7, suggesting more self-reactive specificities.

Library prep was done by the immunoSEQ multiplex PCR assay. For the multiplex PCR, 52 forward TRBV primers and 13 reverse TRBJ primers were used, and amplification bias was corrected with both assay-based and computational methods. Imported from immuneACCESS, the table was reduced by TCRdb to in-frame sequences with V and J called. These copies leave out some clones; in studies compared against another copy, an unresolved V gene accounts for under half, and the cause of the remainder is not known. Within this sample are tens of thousands of clones, with 70% to 90% of them counted one time only. Jointly, the top ten make up roughly 1.3% of the sample. Their antigens are not known. The source material was conventional CD4+ T cells sorted from blood. Receptors were obtained from a child aged 5 to 17 with CD3G deficiency.

The V call is TRBV6-1, the J call TRBJ2-3; TRBD1 might be the D (5 bases). CDR3 length: 14 amino acids. Germline V CDR1 and CDR2: MNHNS, SASEGT. The V end lost 5 bases, the J end lost 2 bases, and 11 bases lay between the germline ends. The CDR3 sequence: CASSLGHPTDTQYF. The CDR3, as DNA: TGTGCCAGCAGTCTCGGACATCCCACAGATACGCAGTATTTT.

The chain recombines TRBV15 with TRBJ1-5; 7 nucleotides align to TRBD1. Germline lookup yields CDR1 LNHNV and CDR2 YYDKDF (reference sequence). The CDR3 is 18 residues long. Losses at the gene ends were 0 bases for V and 7 bases for J; bases not matched to a gene: 15. CDR3 region: CATSRDSGIQGEGQPQHF. Written as DNA, the CDR3 is TGTGCCACCAGCAGAGACTCTGGCATTCAGGGGGAGGGACAGCCCCAGCATTTT.

V usage is TRBV5-1 and J usage is TRBJ2-1, with unresolved D. The CDR3 consists of 13 residues. The germline V gene encodes CDR1 SGHRS and CDR2 YFSETQ. V shed 0 bases and J shed 6 bases, with 7 bases lying between them. The CDR3 here is CASSLAPGNEQFF. The CDR3 nucleotides read TGCGCCAGCAGCTTGGCCCCGGGCAATGAGCAGTTCTTC.

The J gene is TRBJ2-2, the V gene TRBV27; weak D call: TRBD2 (5 bases). The germline V gene encodes CDR1 MNHEY and CDR2 SMNVEV (reference sequence). The CDR3 contains 12 residues. V lost 4 bases and J 8 bases, leaving 8 bases between the germline ends. CDR3 residues: CASSSRRGELFF. The CDR3 DNA reads as TGTGCCAGCAGTTCCCGGAGGGGGGAGCTGTTTTTT.

The J gene is TRBJ2-7, the V gene TRBV28; 10 positions agree with TRBD2. CDR3 size: 15 residues. Looked up from germline, CDR1 is MDHEN and CDR2 is SYDVKM. V lost 5 bases and J lost 1; bases outside the gene matches: 5. The CDR3 nucleotides are TGTGCCAGCAGTCGGACTAGCGGAAAGTCCTACGAGCAGTACTTC. Amino acids: CASSRTSGKSYEQYF.

The rearrangement links TRBV28 to TRBJ2-2; D perhaps matches TRBD2 (5 bases). From germline, CDR1 is MDHEN and CDR2 SYDVKM. The CDR3 has 15 amino acids. Trimming pared 2 bases from V and 2 bases from J, leaving 9 bases between. DNA for the CDR3: TGTGCCAGCAGTTTACGGCGGGTTAACACCGGGGAGCTGTTTTTT. Translating gives CASSLRRVNTGELFF. Together with reference TRBV28 and TRBJ2-2, the CDR3 gives the full variable domain: DVKVTQSSRYLVKRTGEKVFLECVQDMDHENMFWYRQDPGLGLRLIYFSYDVKMKEKGDIPEGYSVSREKKERFSLILESASTNQTSMYLCASSLRRVNTGELFFGEGSRLTVL.

This clone was seen more than once but under ten times. The chain links TRBV7-9 to TRBJ2-3; no clear D gene. The germline CDR1 and CDR2 sequences are SEHNR and FQNEAQ (reference sequence). There are 14 residues in the CDR3. Trimming took 1 base from V and 0 from J, leaving 5 bases between them. The CDR3: CASSLGPSTDTQYF. CDR3 nucleotide sequence: TGTGCCAGCAGCTTAGGGCCCAGCACAGATACGCAGTATTTT.

This clone appeared once. The rearrangement joins TRBV28 to TRBJ2-1; 9 nucleotides match TRBD1. The CDR3 spans 15 residues. Germline V gene data show CDR1 as MDHEN and CDR2 as SYDVKM. V trimming: 5 bases; J trimming: 4 bases; junction bases outside the gene matches: 6. CDR3 nucleotides: TGTGCCAGCAGTACCCGGGACAGGGTATACAATGAGCAGTTCTTC. Protein sequence: CASSTRDRVYNEQFF.

The chain recombines TRBV19 with TRBJ2-2; D is uncertain. Germline assignment: CDR1 LNHDA and CDR2 SQIVND (reference sequence). The V and J ends lost 5 bases and 6 bases respectively, with 10 bases between them. This CDR3 spans 13 amino acids. Written as DNA, the CDR3 is TGTGCCAGTAGTTCGTGGAAGTCCGGGGAGCTGTTTTTT. The encoded protein is CASSSWKSGELFF.

The genes are TRBV28 and TRBJ1-1; a weak D match, TRBD1 (5 bases). The germline gives CDR1 MDHEN, CDR2 SYDVKM. The CDR3 loop spans 15 amino acids. The ends were cut back, 7 bases at V and 11 bases at J, with 26 bases in the middle. DNA for the CDR3: TGTGCCAGCAACAACCCACTGGGCGGCAGGGAGGAGGCTTTCTTT. This sequence encodes CASNNPLGGREEAFF.

The V gene is TRBV28, the J gene TRBJ1-5; D gene uncertain. This CDR3 has 15 amino acids. The V end lost 5 bases, the J end lost 0 bases, and 11 bases lay between the germline ends. Germline V gives CDR1 MDHEN, CDR2 SYDVKM. CDR3 loop: CASSKFLYSNQPQHF. Written as DNA, the CDR3 is TGTGCCAGCAGTAAGTTTCTCTATAGCAATCAGCCCCAGCATTTT.

The V gene is TRBV10-3, the J gene TRBJ2-3; 10 bases agree with TRBD2. Germline CDR1 reads ENHRY; CDR2 reads SYGVKD. This CDR3 has 18 amino acids. After removal of 3 bases from V and 4 bases from J, the junction contained 13 bases not matched to a gene. The CDR3 nucleotides are TGTGCCATCAGTGACGGAACTAGCGGGATACTAACGGCAGATACGCAGTATTTT. Translating it yields CAISDGTSGILTADTQYF.

This clone was observed a single time. The J gene is TRBJ2-1, the V gene TRBV28; TRBD1 aligns across 9 bases. The junction had 2 bases not matched to a gene; V was cut back by 0 bases and J by 8 bases. In germline, CDR1 is MDHEN, CDR2 SYDVKM. The length of the CDR3 is 14 residues. The CDR3 region is CASSLWGQGDEQFF. In DNA, the CDR3 is TGTGCCAGCAGTTTATGGGGACAGGGTGATGAGCAGTTCTTC.

J is TRBJ2-6 and V is TRBV11-2; D remains unclear. Trimming removed 4 bases from V and 2 bases from J, with 12 bases in between. Germline V gene lookup returns CDR1 SGHAT and CDR2 FQNNGV. This CDR3 spans 16 amino acids. CDR3 coding DNA: TGTGCCAGCAGCTCTTCGTGGGTAGCTGGGGCCAACGTCCTGACTTTC. Protein product: CASSSSWVAGANVLTF. The full variable domain, in which reference TRBV11-2 and TRBJ2-6 provide the parts outside the CDR3, is EAGVAQSPRYKIIEKRQSVAFWCNPISGHATLYWYQQILGQGPKLLIQFQNNGVVDDSQLPKDRFSAERLKGVDSTLKIQPAKLEDSAVYLCASSSSWVAGANVLTFGAGSRLTVL.

CDR3 sequence reads: CASSLAMGGTSEQFF. The CDR3 DNA follows: TGCGCCAGCAGCTTGGCTATGGGGGGGACAAGCGAGCAGTTCTTC. The V gene is TRBV5-1, the J gene TRBJ2-1, with D possibly TRBD2 on 7 matching bases. V was clipped by 0 bases and J by 10 bases, with 17 bases between them. From germline, CDR1 is SGHRS and CDR2 YFSETQ. The CDR3 spans 15 residues.

The chain carries TRBV30 and TRBJ2-2; TRBD2 is a possible D gene (6 bases). V shed 5 bases and J shed 3 bases, with 7 bases lying between them. CDR3 length equals 12 residues. Per germline, CDR1 GTSNPN and CDR2 SVGIG (reference sequence). CDR3: CAWGGDTGELFF. DNA of the CDR3: TGTGCCTGGGGCGGGGACACCGGGGAGCTGTTTTTT. Full variable domain (missing parts from reference TRBV30 and TRBJ2-2): SQTIHQWPATLVQPVGSPLSLECTVEGTSNPNLYWYRQAAGRGLQLLFYSVGIGQISSEVPQNLSASRPQDRQFILSSKKLLLSDSGFYLCAWGGDTGELFFGEGSRLTVL.

The J gene is TRBJ2-7, the V gene TRBV11-2; D is unclear. There are 11 residues in the CDR3. Trimming took off 2 bases at V and 6 bases at J, with 5 bases between the two ends. The germline V gene has CDR1 SGHAT and CDR2 FQNNGV. CDR3 DNA: TGTGCCAGCAGCTTAAGCATCGAGCAGTACTTC. Its protein product is CASSLSIEQYF.

The chain is built from TRBV28 and TRBJ1-1; possibly TRBD1 for D (6 bases). Germline V gene data show CDR1 as MDHEN and CDR2 as SYDVKM. There are 14 residues in the CDR3. V dropped 2 bases and J dropped 1 base, with 8 bases sitting between them. In DNA, the CDR3 is TGTGCCAGCAGTTTAATAGGGGGGAACACTGAAGCTTTCTTT. This sequence encodes CASSLIGGNTEAFF.

The J gene is TRBJ2-6, the V gene TRBV27; unclear D gene. V lost 5 bases, J lost 0 bases, and 11 bases lay in between. This CDR3 contains 16 residues. The germline gives CDR1 MNHEY, CDR2 SMNVEV (reference sequence). The CDR3 reads CASSPGWGSGANVLTF. The DNA for the CDR3 is TGTGCCAGCAGTCCAGGCTGGGGCTCTGGGGCCAACGTCCTGACTTTC. The whole variable domain, filled in from reference TRBV27 and TRBJ2-6, reads EAQVTQNPRYLITVTGKKLTVTCSQNMNHEYMSWYRQDPGLGLRQIYYSMNVEVTDKGDVPEGYKVSRKEKRNFPLILESPSPNQTSLYFCASSPGWGSGANVLTFGAGSRLTVL.

The rearrangement joins TRBV28 to TRBJ2-7, with 8 bases identical to TRBD1. There are 15 residues in the CDR3. Germline loops: CDR1 MDHEN, CDR2 SYDVKM. Trimming cost V 2 bases and J 2 bases; bases outside gene matches: 5. DNA of the CDR3: TGTGCCAGCAGTTTAAAGAGGACAGGGACCTACGAGCAGTACTTC. It yields the protein CASSLKRTGTYEQYF.

The chain uses TRBV5-1 and TRBJ2-7; D is possibly TRBD2 (5 bases). V lost 7 bases and J 3 bases, leaving 14 bases between the germline ends. Germline V gives CDR1 SGHRS, CDR2 YFSETQ. This CDR3 region has 13 residues. The CDR3 spells CASSATGFYEQYF. CDR3 sequence (DNA): TGCGCCAGCTCCGCAACGGGGTTCTACGAGCAGTACTTC. Full variable domain (outside the CDR3, taken from reference TRBV5-1 and TRBJ2-7): KAGVTQTPRYLIKTRGQQVTLSCSPISGHRSVSWYQQTPGQGLQFLFEYFSETQRNKGNFPGRFSGRQFSNSRSEMNVSTLELGDSALYLCASSATGFYEQYFGPGTRLTVT.

The genes are TRBV19 and TRBJ2-3; 8 bases map to TRBD1. Germline CDR1 reads LNHDA; CDR2 reads SQIVND (reference sequence). V was clipped by 3 bases and J by 4 bases; unmatched bases: 6. This CDR3 has 15 amino acids. CDR3 protein: CASSMTGDFPDTQYF. CDR3 bases: TGTGCCAGTAGTATGACAGGGGATTTTCCAGATACGCAGTATTTT.

V gene TRBV20-1 combines with J gene TRBJ2-5; D gene unclear. Per the germline V gene, CDR1 is DFQATT and CDR2 is SNEGSKA (reference sequence). The germline V and J ends were trimmed by 1 base and 5 bases, with 5 bases remaining between them. The CDR3 is 11 amino acids. Here the CDR3 reads CSARAFETQYF. The CDR3 DNA reads TGCAGTGCTAGAGCCTTTGAGACCCAGTACTTC.

This chain joins TRBV29-1 and TRBJ1-1; D is uncertain. Germline CDR1 SQVTM, CDR2 ANQGSEA. The CDR3 loop spans 11 amino acids. Trimming took 6 bases from V and 4 from J, leaving 9 bases between them. DNA of the CDR3: TGCAGCGTCAGCCTTGGCACTGAAGCTTTCTTT. Amino acids: CSVSLGTEAFF.

V gene TRBV5-1 combines with J gene TRBJ2-3; D is unresolved. This CDR3 is built from 13 residues. Trimming stripped 0 bases from V and 7 bases from J, with 9 bases between. Germline CDR1 is SGHRS and CDR2 is YFSETQ. Here the CDR3 reads CASSLDPDHTQYF. As DNA, the CDR3 is TGCGCCAGCAGCTTGGATCCGGACCATACGCAGTATTTT.

The V and J genes are TRBV6-6 and TRBJ2-1; 10 bases align to TRBD2. CDR1 and CDR2 (germline): MNHNY, SVGAGI (reference sequence). Trimming at V came to 6 bases and at J to 6 bases, leaving 8 bases not matched to a gene. The length of the CDR3 is 15 residues. As DNA, the CDR3 is TGTGCCAGCAGGCTAGCGGGAGTCGGGGGCAATGAGCAGTTCTTC. It translates to CASRLAGVGGNEQFF.

The V call is TRBV19, the J call TRBJ1-1; D gene uncertain. Trimming cost V 1 base and J 5 bases, with 11 bases left between them. The CDR3 contains 14 residues. Germline V gene data show CDR1 as LNHDA and CDR2 as SQIVND (reference sequence). The CDR3 nucleotides read TGTGCCAGTAGTATAGGCCGGGTTGGGACTGAAGCTTTCTTT. The encoded protein is CASSIGRVGTEAFF.

The V call is TRBV28, the J call TRBJ1-1, with TRBD1 as a possible D gene (6 bases). The CDR3 is 17 residues long. From germline, CDR1 is MDHEN and CDR2 SYDVKM. V lost 1 base, J lost 4 bases, and 19 bases lay in between. CDR3 in DNA: TGTGCCAGCAGTTTATCCCAAGGCGCGGGGGCCTTCACTGAAGCTTTCTTT. Protein: CASSLSQGAGAFTEAFF. Full variable domain (remainder filled in from reference TRBV28 and TRBJ1-1): DVKVTQSSRYLVKRTGEKVFLECVQDMDHENMFWYRQDPGLGLRLIYFSYDVKMKEKGDIPEGYSVSREKKERFSLILESASTNQTSMYLCASSLSQGAGAFTEAFFGQGTRLTVV.

The V call is TRBV6-1, the J call TRBJ1-5; 8 bases are shared with TRBD1. This CDR3 region has 13 residues. Germline CDR1 is MNHNS and CDR2 is SASEGT. The J segment lost 10 bases and the V segment lost 6 bases, leaving 8 bases of the junction unmatched. The CDR3, as DNA: TGTGCCAGCAGCCAGGACAGGGAAGATCCCCAGCATTTT. It is translated as CASSQDREDPQHF.